This T cell receptor beta chain stems from a study of early T cells in non-severe SARS-CoV-2 infection. TCRdb used MiXCR to reprocess the 5' RACE reads, holding one entry per CDR3 protein. This repertoire shows approximately 43,000 distinct CDR3 sequences, approximately 7.1% found once; its top ten account for roughly 5.1%. V shed 4 bases, J shed 2 bases, and the junction held 7 bases outside the gene matches. The CDR3 loop spans 17 amino acids. Germline CDR1 SGHNT, CDR2 YENEEA. This clonotype was picked up many times. The chain recombines TRBV11-3 with TRBJ2-2, with 10 positions matching TRBD2. This clonotype originated in an adult who was a healthcare worker with PCR-confirmed SARS-CoV-2 infection or an uninfected control (not recorded which). Sequenced: whole blood. CDR3 in amino acids: CASSSPLAGPNTGELFF. CDR3 DNA sequence: TGTGCCAGCAGCTCCCCACTAGCGGGACCTAACACCGGGGAGCTGTTTTTT. The full variable domain, rest sourced from reference TRBV11-3 and TRBJ2-2, is EAGVVQSPRYKIIEKKQPVAFWCNPISGHNTLYWYLQNLGQGPELLIRYENEEAVDDSQLPKDRFSAERLKGVDSTLKIQPAELGDSAVYLCASSSPLAGPNTGELFFGEGSRLTVL.